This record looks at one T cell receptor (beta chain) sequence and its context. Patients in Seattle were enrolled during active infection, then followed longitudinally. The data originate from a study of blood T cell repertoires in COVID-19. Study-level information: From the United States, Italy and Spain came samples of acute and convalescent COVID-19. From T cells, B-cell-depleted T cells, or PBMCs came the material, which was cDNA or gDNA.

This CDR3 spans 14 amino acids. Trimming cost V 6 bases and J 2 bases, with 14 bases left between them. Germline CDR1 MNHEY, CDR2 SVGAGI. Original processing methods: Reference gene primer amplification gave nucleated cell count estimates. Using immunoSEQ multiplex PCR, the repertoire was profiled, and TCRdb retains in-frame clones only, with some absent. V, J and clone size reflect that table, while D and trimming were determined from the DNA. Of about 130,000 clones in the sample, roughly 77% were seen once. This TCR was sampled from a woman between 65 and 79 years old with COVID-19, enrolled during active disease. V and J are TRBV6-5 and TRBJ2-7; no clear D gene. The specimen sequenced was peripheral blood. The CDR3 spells CASSPRHLPYEQYF. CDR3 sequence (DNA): TGTGCCAGCAGCCCAAGACACCTCCCCTACGAGCAGTACTTC.